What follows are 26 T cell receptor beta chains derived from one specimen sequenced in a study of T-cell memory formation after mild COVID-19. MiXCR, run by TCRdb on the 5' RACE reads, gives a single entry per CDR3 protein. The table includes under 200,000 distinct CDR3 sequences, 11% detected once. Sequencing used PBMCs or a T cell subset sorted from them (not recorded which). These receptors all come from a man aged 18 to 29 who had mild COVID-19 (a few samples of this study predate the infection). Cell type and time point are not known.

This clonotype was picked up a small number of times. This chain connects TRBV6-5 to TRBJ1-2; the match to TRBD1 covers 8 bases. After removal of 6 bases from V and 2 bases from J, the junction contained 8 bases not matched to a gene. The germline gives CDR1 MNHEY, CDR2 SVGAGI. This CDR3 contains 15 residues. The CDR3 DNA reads TGTGCCAGCAGAAACCAGGGGGCAGGAAACTATGGCTACACCTTC. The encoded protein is CASRNQGAGNYGYTF.

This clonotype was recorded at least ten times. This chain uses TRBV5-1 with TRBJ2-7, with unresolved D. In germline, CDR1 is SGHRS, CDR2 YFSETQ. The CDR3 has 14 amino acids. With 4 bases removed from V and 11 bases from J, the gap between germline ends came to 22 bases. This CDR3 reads CASSPQTGPQEKYF. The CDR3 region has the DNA TGCGCCAGCAGCCCTCAGACCGGGCCCCAGGAGAAGTACTTC.

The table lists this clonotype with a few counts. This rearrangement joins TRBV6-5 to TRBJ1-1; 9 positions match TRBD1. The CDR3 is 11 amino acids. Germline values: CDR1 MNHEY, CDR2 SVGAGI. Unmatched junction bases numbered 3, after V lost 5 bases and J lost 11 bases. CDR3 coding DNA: TGTGCCAGCAGTCAACAGGGGGCGGCTTTCTTT. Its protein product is CASSQQGAAFF.

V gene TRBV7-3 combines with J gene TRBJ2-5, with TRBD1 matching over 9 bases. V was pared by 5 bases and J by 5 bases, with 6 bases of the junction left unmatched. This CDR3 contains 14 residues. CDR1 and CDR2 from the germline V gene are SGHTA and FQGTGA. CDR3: CASSEQGAEETQYF. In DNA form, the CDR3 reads TGTGCCAGCAGCGAACAGGGGGCAGAGGAGACCCAGTACTTC.

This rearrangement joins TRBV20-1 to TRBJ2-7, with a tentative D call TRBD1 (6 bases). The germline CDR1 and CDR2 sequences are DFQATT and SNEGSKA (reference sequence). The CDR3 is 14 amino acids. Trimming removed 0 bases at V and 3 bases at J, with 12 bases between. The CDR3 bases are TGCAGTGCTAGAGATTCCCAGGGGCACTACGAGCAGTACTTC. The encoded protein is CSARDSQGHYEQYF.

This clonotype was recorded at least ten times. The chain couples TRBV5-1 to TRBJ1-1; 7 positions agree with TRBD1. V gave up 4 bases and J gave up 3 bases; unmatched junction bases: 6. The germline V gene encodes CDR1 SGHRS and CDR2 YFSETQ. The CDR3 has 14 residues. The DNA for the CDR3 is TGCGCCAGCAGCCTTACAGGGGTGGACACTGAAGCTTTCTTT. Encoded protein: CASSLTGVDTEAFF.

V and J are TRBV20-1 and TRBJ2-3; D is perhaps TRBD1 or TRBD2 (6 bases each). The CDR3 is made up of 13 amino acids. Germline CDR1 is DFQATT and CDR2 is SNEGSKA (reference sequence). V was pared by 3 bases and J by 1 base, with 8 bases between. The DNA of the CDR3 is TGCAGTGCTAGCGGGGGCCGCACAGATACGCAGTATTTT. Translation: CSASGGRTDTQYF.

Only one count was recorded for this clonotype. CDR3 in DNA: TGTGCCAGCAGCCAAGCAGGGGTTACTGGCTACACCTTC. It yields the protein CASSQAGVTGYTF. The chain couples TRBV3-1 to TRBJ1-2; possibly TRBD1 for D (6 bases). CDR1 and CDR2 from the germline V gene are LGHDT and YNNKEL (reference sequence). V gave up 1 base and J gave up 7 bases, with 10 bases separating them. CDR3 length: 13 amino acids.

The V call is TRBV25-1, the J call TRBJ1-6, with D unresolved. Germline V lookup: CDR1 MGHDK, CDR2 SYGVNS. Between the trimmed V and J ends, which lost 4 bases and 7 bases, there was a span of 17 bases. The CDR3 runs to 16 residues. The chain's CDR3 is CASSALSGGWNSPLHF. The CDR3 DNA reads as TGTGCCAGCAGTGCTCTATCGGGAGGGTGGAATTCACCCCTCCACTTT.

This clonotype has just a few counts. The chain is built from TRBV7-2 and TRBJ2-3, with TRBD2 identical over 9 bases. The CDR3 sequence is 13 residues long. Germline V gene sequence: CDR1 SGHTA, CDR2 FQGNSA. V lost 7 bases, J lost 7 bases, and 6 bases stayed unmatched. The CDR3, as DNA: TGTGCCAGCAAGGCGGGGGGGGGGCATACGCAGTATTTT. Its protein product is CASKAGGGHTQYF.

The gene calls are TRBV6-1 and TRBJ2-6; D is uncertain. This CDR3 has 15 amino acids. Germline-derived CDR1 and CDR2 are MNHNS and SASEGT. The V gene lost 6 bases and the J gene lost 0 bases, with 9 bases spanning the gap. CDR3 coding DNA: TGTGCCAGCAGGGCCCCGCCCTCTGGGGCCAACGTCCTGACTTTC. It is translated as CASRAPPSGANVLTF.

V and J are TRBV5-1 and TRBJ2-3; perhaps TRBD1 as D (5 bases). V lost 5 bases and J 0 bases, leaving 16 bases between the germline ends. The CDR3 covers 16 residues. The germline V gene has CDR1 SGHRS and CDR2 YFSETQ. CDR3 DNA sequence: TGCGCCAGCAGACTCGACAGCCAGTCTAGCACAGATACGCAGTATTTT. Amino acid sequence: CASRLDSQSSTDTQYF.

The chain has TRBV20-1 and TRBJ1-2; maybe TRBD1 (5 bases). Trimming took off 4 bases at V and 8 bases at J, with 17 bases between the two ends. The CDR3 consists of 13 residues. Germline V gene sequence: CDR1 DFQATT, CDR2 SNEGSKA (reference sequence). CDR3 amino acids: CSATQAGPEGYTF. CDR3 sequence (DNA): TGCAGTGCTACCCAGGCGGGGCCTGAGGGCTACACCTTC.

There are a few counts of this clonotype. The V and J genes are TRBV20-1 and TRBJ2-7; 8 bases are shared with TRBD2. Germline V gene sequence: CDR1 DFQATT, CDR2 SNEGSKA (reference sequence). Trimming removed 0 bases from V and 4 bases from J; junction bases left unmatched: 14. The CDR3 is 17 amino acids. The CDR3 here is CSARDPLAPGGPYEQYF. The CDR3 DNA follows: TGCAGTGCTAGAGATCCGTTGGCGCCGGGGGGGCCATACGAGCAGTACTTC.

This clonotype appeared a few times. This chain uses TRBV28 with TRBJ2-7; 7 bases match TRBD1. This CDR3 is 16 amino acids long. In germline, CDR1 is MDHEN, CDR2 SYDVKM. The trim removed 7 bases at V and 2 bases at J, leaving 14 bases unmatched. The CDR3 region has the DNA TGTGCCAGCACCGACCTGGGGACAGAAAAAACCTACGAGCAGTACTTC. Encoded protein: CASTDLGTEKTYEQYF.

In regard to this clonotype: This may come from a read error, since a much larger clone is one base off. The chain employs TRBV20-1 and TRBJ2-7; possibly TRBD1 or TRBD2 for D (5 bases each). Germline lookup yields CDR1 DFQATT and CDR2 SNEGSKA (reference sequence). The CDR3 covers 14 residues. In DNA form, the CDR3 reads TGCAGTGCCAGAGGGGAGAGTTTTCACTACGAGCAGTACTTC. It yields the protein CSARGESFHYEQYF.

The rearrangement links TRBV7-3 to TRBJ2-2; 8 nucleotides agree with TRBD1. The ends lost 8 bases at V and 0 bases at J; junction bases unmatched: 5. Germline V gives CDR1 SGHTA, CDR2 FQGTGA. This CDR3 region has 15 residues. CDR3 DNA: TGTGCCAGCGGCGCAGGGGGCGCGAACACCGGGGAGCTGTTTTTT. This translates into CASGAGGANTGELFF.

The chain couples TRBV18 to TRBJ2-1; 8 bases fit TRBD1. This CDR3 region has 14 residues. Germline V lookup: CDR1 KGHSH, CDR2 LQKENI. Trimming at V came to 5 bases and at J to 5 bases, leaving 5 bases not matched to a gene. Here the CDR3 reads CASSVGQGHNEQFF. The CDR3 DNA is TGTGCCAGCTCAGTAGGACAGGGACACAATGAGCAGTTCTTC.

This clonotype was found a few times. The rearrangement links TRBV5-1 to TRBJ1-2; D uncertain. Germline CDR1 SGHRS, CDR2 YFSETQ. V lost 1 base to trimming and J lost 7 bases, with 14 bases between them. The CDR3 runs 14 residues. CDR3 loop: CASSLNDGDPGYTF. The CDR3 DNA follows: TGCGCCAGCAGCTTGAATGACGGGGATCCTGGCTACACCTTC.

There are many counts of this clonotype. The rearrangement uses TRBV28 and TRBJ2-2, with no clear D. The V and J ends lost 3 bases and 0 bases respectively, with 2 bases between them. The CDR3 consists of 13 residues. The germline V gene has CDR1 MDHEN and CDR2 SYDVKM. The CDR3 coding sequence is TGTGCCAGCAGTTTCCCGAACACCGGGGAGCTGTTTTTT. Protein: CASSFPNTGELFF. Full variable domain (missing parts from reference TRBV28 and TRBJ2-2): DVKVTQSSRYLVKRTGEKVFLECVQDMDHENMFWYRQDPGLGLRLIYFSYDVKMKEKGDIPEGYSVSREKKERFSLILESASTNQTSMYLCASSFPNTGELFFGEGSRLTVL.

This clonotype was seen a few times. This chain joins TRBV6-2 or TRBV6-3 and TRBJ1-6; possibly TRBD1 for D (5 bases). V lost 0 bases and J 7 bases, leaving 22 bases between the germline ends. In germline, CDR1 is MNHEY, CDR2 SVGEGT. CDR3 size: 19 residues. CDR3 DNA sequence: TGTGCCAGCAGTTACTCGAAACAGGCTCTCCGCCGCAGAAATTCACCCCTCCACTTT. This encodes CASSYSKQALRRRNSPLHF.

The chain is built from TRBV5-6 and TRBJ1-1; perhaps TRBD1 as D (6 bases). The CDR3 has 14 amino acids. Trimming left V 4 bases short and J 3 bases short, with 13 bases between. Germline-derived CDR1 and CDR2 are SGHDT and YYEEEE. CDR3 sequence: CASSRRGPDTEAFF. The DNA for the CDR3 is TGTGCCAGCAGCCGCCGGGGGCCGGACACTGAAGCTTTCTTT.

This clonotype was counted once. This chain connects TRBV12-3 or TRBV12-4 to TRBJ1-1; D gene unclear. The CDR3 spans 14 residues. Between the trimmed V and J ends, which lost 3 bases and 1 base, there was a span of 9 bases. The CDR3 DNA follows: TGTGCCAGCAGTTTGTATCCGGAGAACACTGAAGCTTTCTTT. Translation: CASSLYPENTEAFF.

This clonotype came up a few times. The DNA for the CDR3 is TGTGCCAGCAGCTTGGGACAGTCCTACAATGAGCAGTTCTTC. This gives the protein CASSLGQSYNEQFF. The V and J genes are TRBV6-5 and TRBJ2-1; 7 nucleotides match TRBD1. The CDR3 consists of 14 residues. After removal of 6 bases from V and 1 base from J, the junction contained 3 bases not matched to a gene. Germline loops: CDR1 MNHEY, CDR2 SVGAGI.

The DNA for the CDR3 is TGCGCCAGCAGCTTGAGTGGGTACGGCGAGCAGTACGTC. Translated: CASSLSGYGEQYV. The genes are TRBV5-1 and TRBJ2-7; D not resolved. The CDR3 extends over 13 amino acids. Trimming removed 1 base from V and 6 bases from J, with 11 bases in between. Germline CDR1 reads SGHRS; CDR2 reads YFSETQ.

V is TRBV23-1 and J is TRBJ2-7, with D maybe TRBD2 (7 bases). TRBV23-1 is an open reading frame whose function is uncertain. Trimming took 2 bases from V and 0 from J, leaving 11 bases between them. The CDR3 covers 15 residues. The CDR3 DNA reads TGCGCCAGCAGTCAAGAGGCGGGGGCCTCCTACGAGCAGTACGTC. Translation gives CASSQEAGASYEQYV.